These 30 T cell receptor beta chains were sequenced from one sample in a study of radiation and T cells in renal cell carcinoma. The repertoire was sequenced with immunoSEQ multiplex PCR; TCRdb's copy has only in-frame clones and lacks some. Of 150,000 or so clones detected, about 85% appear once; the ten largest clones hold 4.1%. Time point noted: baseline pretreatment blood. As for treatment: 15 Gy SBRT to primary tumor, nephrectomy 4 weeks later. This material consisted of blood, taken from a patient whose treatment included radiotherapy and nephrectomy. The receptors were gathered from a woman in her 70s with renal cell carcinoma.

CDR3 loop: CASLGRMNTEAFF. The CDR3 DNA reads TGTGCCAGCCTTGGGCGTATGAACACTGAAGCTTTCTTT. This chain joins TRBV28 and TRBJ1-1, with D unresolved. The CDR3 is made up of 13 amino acids. Germline CDR1 is MDHEN and CDR2 is SYDVKM. V was trimmed by 8 bases and J by 0 bases, leaving 10 bases between them.

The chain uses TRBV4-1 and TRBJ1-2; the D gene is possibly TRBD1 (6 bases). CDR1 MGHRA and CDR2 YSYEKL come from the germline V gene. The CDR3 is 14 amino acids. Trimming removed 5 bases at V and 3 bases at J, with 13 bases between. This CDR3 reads CASSGQGFDYGYTF. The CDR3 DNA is TGCGCCAGCAGCGGTCAGGGGTTCGACTATGGCTACACCTTC.

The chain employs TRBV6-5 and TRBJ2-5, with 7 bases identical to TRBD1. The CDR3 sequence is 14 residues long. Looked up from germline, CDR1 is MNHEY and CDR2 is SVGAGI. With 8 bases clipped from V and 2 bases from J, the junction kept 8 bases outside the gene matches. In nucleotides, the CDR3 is TGTGCCAGCGGTCCGACAGGGCTGCAAGAGACCCAGTACTTC. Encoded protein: CASGPTGLQETQYF.

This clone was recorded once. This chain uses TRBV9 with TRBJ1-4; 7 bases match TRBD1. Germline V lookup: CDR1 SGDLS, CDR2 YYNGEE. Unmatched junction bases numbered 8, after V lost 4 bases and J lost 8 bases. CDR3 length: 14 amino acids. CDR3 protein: CASSRGSGGEKLFF. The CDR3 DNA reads TGTGCCAGCAGCCGAGGGTCAGGGGGGGAAAAACTGTTTTTT.

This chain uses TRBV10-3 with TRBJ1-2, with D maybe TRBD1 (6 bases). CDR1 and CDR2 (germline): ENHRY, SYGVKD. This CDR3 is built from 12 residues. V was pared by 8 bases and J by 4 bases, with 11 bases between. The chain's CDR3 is CAIGGTSYGYTF. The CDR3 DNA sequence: TGTGCCATCGGCGGGACAAGCTATGGCTACACCTTC.

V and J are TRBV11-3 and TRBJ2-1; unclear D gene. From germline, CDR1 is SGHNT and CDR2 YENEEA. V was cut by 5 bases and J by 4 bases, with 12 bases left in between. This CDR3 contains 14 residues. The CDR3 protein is CASSLGPLYNEQFF. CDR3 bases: TGTGCCAGCAGCCTCGGGCCTTTATACAATGAGCAGTTCTTC.

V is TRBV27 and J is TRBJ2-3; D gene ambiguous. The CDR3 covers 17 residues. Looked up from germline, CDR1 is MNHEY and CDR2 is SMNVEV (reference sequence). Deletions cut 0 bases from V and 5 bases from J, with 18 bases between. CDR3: CASSLSGSDTRGDTQYF. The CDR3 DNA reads TGTGCCAGCAGTTTATCAGGGTCGGATACTCGTGGAGATACGCAGTATTTT.

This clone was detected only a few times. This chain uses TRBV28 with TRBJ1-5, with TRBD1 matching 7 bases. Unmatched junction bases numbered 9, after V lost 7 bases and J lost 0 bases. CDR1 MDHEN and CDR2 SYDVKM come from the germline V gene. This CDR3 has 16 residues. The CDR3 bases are TGTGCCAGCATCATATCAGGGGGACATAGCAATCAGCCCCAGCATTTT. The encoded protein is CASIISGGHSNQPQHF.

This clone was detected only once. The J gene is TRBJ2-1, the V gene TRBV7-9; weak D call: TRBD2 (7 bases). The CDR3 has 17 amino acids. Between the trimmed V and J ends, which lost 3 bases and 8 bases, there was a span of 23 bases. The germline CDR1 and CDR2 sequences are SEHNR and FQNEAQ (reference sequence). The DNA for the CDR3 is TGTGCCAGCAGCTTGGGGGGGATACAGGGAATTAGTGATGAGCAGTTCTTC. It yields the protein CASSLGGIQGISDEQFF.

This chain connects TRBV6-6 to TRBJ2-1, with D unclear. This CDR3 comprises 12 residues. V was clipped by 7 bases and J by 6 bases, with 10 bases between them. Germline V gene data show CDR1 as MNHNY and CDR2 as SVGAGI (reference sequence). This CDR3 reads CASTGGVNEQFF. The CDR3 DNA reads TGTGCCAGCACGGGCGGAGTCAATGAGCAGTTCTTC.

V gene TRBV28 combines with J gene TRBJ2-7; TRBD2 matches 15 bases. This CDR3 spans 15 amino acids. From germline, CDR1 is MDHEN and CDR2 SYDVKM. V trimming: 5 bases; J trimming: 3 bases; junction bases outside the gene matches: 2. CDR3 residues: CASSGLAGGFYEQYF. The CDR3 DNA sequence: TGTGCCAGCAGTGGACTAGCGGGGGGGTTCTACGAGCAGTACTTC.

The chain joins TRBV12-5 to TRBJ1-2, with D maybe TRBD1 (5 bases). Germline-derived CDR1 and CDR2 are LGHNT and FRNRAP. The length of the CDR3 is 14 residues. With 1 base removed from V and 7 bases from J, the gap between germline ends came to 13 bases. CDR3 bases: TGTGCTAGTGGTTTGGACCCGGGACTTTCTGGCTACACCTTC. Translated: CASGLDPGLSGYTF.

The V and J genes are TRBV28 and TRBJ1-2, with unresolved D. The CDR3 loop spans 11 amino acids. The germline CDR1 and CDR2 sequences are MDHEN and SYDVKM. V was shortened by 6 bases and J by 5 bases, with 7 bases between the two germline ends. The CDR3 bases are TGTGCCAGCAGGCGGGAGTATGGCTACACCTTC. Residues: CASRREYGYTF.

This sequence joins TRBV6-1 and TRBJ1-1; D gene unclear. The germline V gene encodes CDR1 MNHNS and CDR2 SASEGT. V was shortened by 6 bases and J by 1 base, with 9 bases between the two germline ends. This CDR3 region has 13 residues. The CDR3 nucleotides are TGTGCCAGCAGCTCGAATAGGAACACTGAAGCTTTCTTT. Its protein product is CASSSNRNTEAFF.

CDR3 amino acids: CASSPPDTDLMNTEAFF. Here the CDR3 DNA reads TGTGCCAGCTCACCACCGGATACGGACCTCATGAACACTGAAGCTTTCTTT. The rearrangement links TRBV18 to TRBJ1-1; unclear D gene. Germline values: CDR1 KGHSH, CDR2 LQKENI. Trimming stripped 0 bases from V and 0 bases from J, with 14 bases between. The CDR3 covers 17 residues.

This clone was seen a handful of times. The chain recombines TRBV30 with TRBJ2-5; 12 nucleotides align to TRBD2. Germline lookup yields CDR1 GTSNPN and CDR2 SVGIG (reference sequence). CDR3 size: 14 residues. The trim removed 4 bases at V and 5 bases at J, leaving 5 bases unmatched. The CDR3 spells CAWTSGGAGETQYF. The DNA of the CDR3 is TGTGCCTGGACTAGCGGGGGGGCCGGTGAGACCCAGTACTTC.

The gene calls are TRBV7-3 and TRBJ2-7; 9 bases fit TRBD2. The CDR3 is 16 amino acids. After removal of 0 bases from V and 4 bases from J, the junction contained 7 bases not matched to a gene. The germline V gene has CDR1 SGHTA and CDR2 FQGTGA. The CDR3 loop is CASSLTLISGGYEQYF. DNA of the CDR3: TGTGCCAGCAGCTTAACGTTAATTAGCGGGGGATACGAGCAGTACTTC.

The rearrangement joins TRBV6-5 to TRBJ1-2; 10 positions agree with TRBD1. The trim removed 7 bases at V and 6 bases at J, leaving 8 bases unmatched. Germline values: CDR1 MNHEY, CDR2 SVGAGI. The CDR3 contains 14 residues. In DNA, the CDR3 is TGTGCCAGCAAAAGGGACAGGGGAAATGATGGCTACACCTTC. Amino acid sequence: CASKRDRGNDGYTF.

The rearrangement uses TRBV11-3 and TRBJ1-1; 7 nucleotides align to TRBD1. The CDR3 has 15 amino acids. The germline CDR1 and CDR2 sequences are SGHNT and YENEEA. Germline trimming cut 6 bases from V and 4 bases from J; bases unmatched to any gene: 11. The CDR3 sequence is CASSPIDREATEAFF. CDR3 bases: TGTGCCAGCAGTCCTATTGACAGGGAGGCCACTGAAGCTTTCTTT.

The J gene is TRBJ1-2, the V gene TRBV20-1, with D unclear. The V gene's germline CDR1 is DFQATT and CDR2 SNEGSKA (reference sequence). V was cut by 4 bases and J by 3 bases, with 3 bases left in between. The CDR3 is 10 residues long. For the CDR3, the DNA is TGCAGTGCTAAGGACTATGGCTACACCTTC. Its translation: CSAKDYGYTF.

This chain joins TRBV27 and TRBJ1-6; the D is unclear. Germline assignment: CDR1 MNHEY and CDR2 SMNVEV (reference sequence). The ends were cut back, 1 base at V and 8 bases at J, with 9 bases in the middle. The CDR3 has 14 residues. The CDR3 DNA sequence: TGTGCCAGCAGTTTATGGCGGGTGGATTCACCCCTCCACTTT. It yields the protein CASSLWRVDSPLHF.

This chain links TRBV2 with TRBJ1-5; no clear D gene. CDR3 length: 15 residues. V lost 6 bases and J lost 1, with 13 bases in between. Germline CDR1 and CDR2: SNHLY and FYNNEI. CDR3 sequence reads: CASRGPIQSNQPQHF. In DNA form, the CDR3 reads TGTGCCAGCAGAGGACCCATCCAGAGCAATCAGCCCCAGCATTTT.

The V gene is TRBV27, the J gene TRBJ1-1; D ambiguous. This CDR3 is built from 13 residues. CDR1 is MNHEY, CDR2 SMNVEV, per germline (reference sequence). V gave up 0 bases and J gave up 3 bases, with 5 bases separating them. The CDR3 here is CASSLSRDTEAFF. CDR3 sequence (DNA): TGTGCCAGCAGTTTATCGAGGGACACTGAAGCTTTCTTT.

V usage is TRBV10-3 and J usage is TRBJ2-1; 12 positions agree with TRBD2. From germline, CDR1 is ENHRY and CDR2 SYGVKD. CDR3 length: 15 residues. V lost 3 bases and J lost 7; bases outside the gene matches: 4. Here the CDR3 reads CAISERTSGVNEQFF. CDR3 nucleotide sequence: TGTGCCATCAGTGAAAGGACTAGCGGGGTTAATGAGCAGTTCTTC.

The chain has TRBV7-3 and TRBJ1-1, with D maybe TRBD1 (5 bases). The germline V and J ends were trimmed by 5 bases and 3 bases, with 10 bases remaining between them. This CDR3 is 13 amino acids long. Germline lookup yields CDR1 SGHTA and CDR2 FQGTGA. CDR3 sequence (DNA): TGTGCCAGCAGCCGCAGAGGGGACACTGAAGCTTTCTTT. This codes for CASSRRGDTEAFF. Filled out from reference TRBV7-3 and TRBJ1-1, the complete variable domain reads GAGVSQTPSNKVTEKGKYVELRCDPISGHTALYWYRQSLGQGPEFLIYFQGTGAADDSGLPNDRFFAVRPEGSVSTLKIQRTERGDSAVYLCASSRRGDTEAFFGQGTRLTVV.

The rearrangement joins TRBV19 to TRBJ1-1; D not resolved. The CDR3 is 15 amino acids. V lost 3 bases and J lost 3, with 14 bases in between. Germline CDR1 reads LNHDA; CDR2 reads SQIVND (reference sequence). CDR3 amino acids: CASSMVPGLYTEAFF. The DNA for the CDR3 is TGTGCCAGTAGTATGGTTCCCGGGTTGTACACTGAAGCTTTCTTT.

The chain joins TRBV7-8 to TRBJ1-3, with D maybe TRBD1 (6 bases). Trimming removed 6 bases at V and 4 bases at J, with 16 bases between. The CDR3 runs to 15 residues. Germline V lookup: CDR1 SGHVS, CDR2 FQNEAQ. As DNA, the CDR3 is TGTGCCAGCAGTTCTACAGGGATTCGAGGAAACACCATATATTTT. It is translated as CASSSTGIRGNTIYF.

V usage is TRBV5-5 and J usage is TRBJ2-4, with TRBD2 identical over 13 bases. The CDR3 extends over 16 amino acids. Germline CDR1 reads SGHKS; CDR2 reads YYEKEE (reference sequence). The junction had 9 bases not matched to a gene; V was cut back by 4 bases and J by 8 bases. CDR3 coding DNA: TGTGCCAGCAGCAGCCCGACTAGCGGGGGGAAGGACATTCAGTACTTC. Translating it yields CASSSPTSGGKDIQYF. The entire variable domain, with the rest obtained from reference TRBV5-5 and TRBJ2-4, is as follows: DAGVTQSPTHLIKTRGQQVTLRCSPISGHKSVSWYQQVLGQGPQFIFQYYEKEERGRGNFPDRFSARQFPNYSSELNVNALLLGDSALYLCASSSPTSGGKDIQYFGAGTRLSVL.

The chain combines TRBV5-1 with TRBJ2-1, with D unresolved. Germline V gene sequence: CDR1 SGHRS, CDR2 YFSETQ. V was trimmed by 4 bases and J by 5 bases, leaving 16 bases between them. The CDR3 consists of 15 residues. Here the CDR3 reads CASSRIPKQHNEQFF. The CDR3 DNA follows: TGCGCCAGCAGCCGTATTCCAAAACAACACAATGAGCAGTTCTTC.

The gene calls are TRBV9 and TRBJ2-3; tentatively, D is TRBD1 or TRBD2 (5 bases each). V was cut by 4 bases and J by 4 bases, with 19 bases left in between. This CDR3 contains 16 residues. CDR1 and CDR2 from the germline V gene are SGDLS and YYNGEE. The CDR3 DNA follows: TGTGCCAGCAGCCCCCGGGTGGGGGTAGGAGCAGATACGCAGTATTTT. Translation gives CASSPRVGVGADTQYF.